This T cell receptor beta chain was obtained from a study of technical replicates of blood from a handful of donors. Profiled with immunoSEQ multiplex PCR; TCRdb holds only in-frame clones, not every one. Of about 85,000 clones in the sample, around 94% were seen once. The sequencing sample was made of T cells isolated from PBMCs. The TCR was taken from a human donor in good health.

The CDR3 region is CASSLSPGAYEQYF. The CDR3 DNA reads as TGTGCCAGCAGCTTATCCCCGGGGGCCTACGAGCAGTACTTC. The rearrangement uses TRBV11-2 and TRBJ2-7; possibly TRBD2 for D (6 bases). CDR3 length: 14 amino acids. Germline V gene lookup returns CDR1 SGHAT and CDR2 FQNNGV. With 2 bases removed from V and 2 bases from J, the gap between germline ends came to 10 bases.